This entry lists 25 T cell receptor beta chains sequenced from one sample in a study of T cells in Graves' hyperthyroidism and ophthalmopathy. Researchers amplified the TCR beta CDR3 regions from RNA transcripts. During a first-round RT-PCR of the TCR CDR3, the HTBI primer set was used. TCRdb recomputed calls from the multiplex PCR reads with MiXCR, one row per CDR3 protein. The data show 700,000 or so distinct CDR3 sequences, with less than 20% seen just once and around 8.1% held by the top ten. The sequenced material came from blood. These receptors were obtained from a man aged 18 to 29 with Graves' hyperthyroidism.

V usage is TRBV24-1 and J usage is TRBJ2-3, with 7 bases identical to TRBD2. The CDR3 has 16 residues. Germline CDR1 and CDR2: KGHDR and SFDVKD. With V trimmed by 3 bases and J by 4 bases, 9 bases remained unmatched. The CDR3 region is CATSDGGGPLADTQYF. CDR3 sequence (DNA): TGTGCCACCAGTGATGGGGGAGGGCCGTTGGCAGATACGCAGTATTTT.

This clonotype was detected many times. The J gene is TRBJ2-5, the V gene TRBV2; perhaps D is TRBD1 or TRBD2 (5 bases each). Germline loops: CDR1 SNHLY, CDR2 FYNNEI. V gave up 2 bases and J gave up 4 bases, with 8 bases separating them. The CDR3 contains 13 residues. CDR3 residues: CASSEWGPETQYF. The CDR3 DNA is TGTGCCAGCAGTGAATGGGGACCAGAGACCCAGTACTTC. Drawing the rest from reference TRBV2 and TRBJ2-5, the complete variable domain is EPEVTQTPSHQVTQMGQEVILRCVPISNHLYFYWYRQILGQKVEFLVSFYNNEISEKSEIFDDQFSVERPDGSNFTLKIRSTKLEDSAMYFCASSEWGPETQYFGPGTRLLVL.

This clonotype was found many times. V and J are TRBV7-2 and TRBJ2-5; 10 bases fit TRBD2. Germline loops: CDR1 SGHTA, CDR2 FQGNSA. CDR3 length: 16 amino acids. Trimming at V came to 5 bases and at J to 2 bases, leaving 8 bases not matched to a gene. The CDR3 bases are TGTGCCAGCAGCCTAGGACTAGCGGTAACTCAAGAGACCCAGTACTTC. Protein: CASSLGLAVTQETQYF.

This clonotype showed up many times. As DNA, the CDR3 is TGCAGTGCCAGGGACATGCAGGAAACTGAAGCTTTCTTT. It encodes CSARDMQETEAFF. The rearrangement joins TRBV20-1 to TRBJ1-1, with D possibly matching TRBD1 (6 bases). This CDR3 has 13 amino acids. The germline V and J ends were trimmed by 6 bases and 5 bases, with 16 bases remaining between them. CDR1 DFQATT and CDR2 SNEGSKA come from the germline V gene (reference sequence).

To note about this clonotype: A read error is possible here, since a much larger clone lies one base away. V and J are TRBV15 and TRBJ2-7, with unresolved D. CDR3 length: 13 amino acids. Trimming stripped 0 bases from V and 8 bases from J, with 11 bases between. CDR1 and CDR2 (germline): LNHNV, YYDKDF (reference sequence). CDR3 sequence: CATSRDVGYKQYF. The CDR3 coding sequence is TGTGCCACCAGCAGAGATGTGGGTTACAAGCAGTACTTC.

This clonotype was picked up many times. This sequence joins TRBV11-2 and TRBJ1-1; D remains unclear. The CDR3 extends over 13 amino acids. Germline V lookup: CDR1 SGHAT, CDR2 FQNNGV. The V end was cut by 0 bases, the J end by 5 bases, with 7 bases between. DNA for the CDR3: TGTGCCAGCAGCTTAGAGGGGAGGACTGAAGCTTTCTTT. Translation gives CASSLEGRTEAFF.

In this sample, this clonotype turned up a few times. This may come from a read error, since a much larger clone is one base off. This rearrangement joins TRBV18 to TRBJ2-3; D remains ambiguous. Germline V gene sequence: CDR1 KGHSH, CDR2 LQKENI. Trimming removed 1 base at V and 10 bases at J, with 9 bases between. CDR3 size: 12 residues. The chain's CDR3 is CASSPLRQPQYF. The CDR3, as DNA: TGTGCCAGCTCACCACTCCGGCAGCCGCAGTATTTT.

This clonotype was found a few times. This could be a read error, since a much larger clone is one nucleotide away. V is TRBV28 and J is TRBJ2-7, with D perhaps TRBD2 (5 bases). V gave up 8 bases and J gave up 2 bases, with 13 bases separating them. Germline loops: CDR1 MDHEN, CDR2 SYDVKM. The CDR3 runs to 13 residues. CDR3 region: CASGLMGAYEQYF. CDR3 nucleotide sequence: TGTGCCAGCGGCTTAATGGGAGCCTACGAGCAGTACTTC.

This clonotype was counted at least ten times. The rearrangement joins TRBV2 to TRBJ2-1, with TRBD2 matching over 7 bases. CDR1 and CDR2 from the germline V gene are SNHLY and FYNNEI. This CDR3 has 16 amino acids. Trimming removed 2 bases from V and 6 bases from J; junction bases left unmatched: 10. As DNA, the CDR3 is TGTGCCAGCAGTGAAATGGGGAACAGACTAGCCAATGAGCAGTTCTTC. This codes for CASSEMGNRLANEQFF.

This clonotype was recorded at least ten times. The rearrangement uses TRBV7-9 and TRBJ2-3; D gene unclear. Per germline, CDR1 SEHNR and CDR2 FQNEAQ (reference sequence). Trimming removed 5 bases from V and 0 bases from J, with 24 bases in between. CDR3 length: 19 residues. The CDR3 nucleotides read TGTGCCAGCAGCCCCGGGTCCAGGATCCACACAACTAGCACAGATACGCAGTATTTT. Translation gives CASSPGSRIHTTSTDTQYF.

The chain carries TRBV20-1 and TRBJ2-3; 14 positions agree with TRBD2. CDR3 size: 16 residues. V lost 6 bases to trimming and J lost 0 bases; unmatched junction nucleotides: 5. The germline gives CDR1 DFQATT, CDR2 SNEGSKA (reference sequence). CDR3 coding DNA: TGCAGTGCGGAGGGACTAGCGGGGGCTAGCACAGATACGCAGTATTTT. Amino acid sequence: CSAEGLAGASTDTQYF.

The V and J genes are TRBV11-3 and TRBJ2-7, with 9 bases fitting TRBD2. This CDR3 is built from 16 residues. Germline lookup yields CDR1 SGHNT and CDR2 YENEEA. V gave up 5 bases and J gave up 5 bases; unmatched junction bases: 13. Here the CDR3 reads CASSQMIAGVSNEQYF. The DNA for the CDR3 is TGTGCCAGCAGCCAAATGATAGCGGGAGTTTCCAACGAGCAGTACTTC.

The chain recombines TRBV6-2 or TRBV6-3 with TRBJ2-1, with 11 bases matching TRBD2. V lost 2 bases to trimming and J lost 8 bases; unmatched junction nucleotides: 8. The germline V gene has CDR1 MNHEY and CDR2 SVGEGT. The CDR3 sequence is 16 residues long. The CDR3 here is CASSYQLAGERHEQFF. Written as DNA, the CDR3 is TGTGCCAGCAGTTACCAACTAGCGGGAGAGCGGCATGAGCAGTTCTTC.

This clonotype showed up many times. The chain employs TRBV6-2 or TRBV6-3 and TRBJ1-5; D unresolved. Trimming stripped 6 bases from V and 0 bases from J, with 15 bases between. Germline CDR1 is MNHEY and CDR2 is SVGEGT. The CDR3 totals 16 residues. CDR3 sequence reads: CASSPIGLGSNQPQHF. The CDR3 DNA reads as TGTGCCAGCAGCCCCATTGGGCTCGGTAGCAATCAGCCCCAGCATTTT.

This clonotype was seen repeatedly, ten times or more. The chain combines TRBV10-3 with TRBJ2-1; tentatively, D is TRBD2 (6 bases). V lost 10 bases to trimming and J lost 2 bases, with 15 bases between them. The CDR3 extends over 14 amino acids. The V gene's germline CDR1 is ENHRY and CDR2 SYGVKD. CDR3 coding DNA: TGTGCCACCCGTATAGCGGCGCCCTACAATGAGCAGTTCTTC. It codes for CATRIAAPYNEQFF.

This clonotype was found many times. This sequence joins TRBV28 and TRBJ2-3; D not resolved. Germline V gene sequence: CDR1 MDHEN, CDR2 SYDVKM. Trimming pared 6 bases from V and 2 bases from J, leaving 6 bases between. The CDR3 is 12 amino acids. CDR3 sequence: CASRSNTDTQYF. The CDR3 DNA is TGTGCCAGCAGGTCAAACACAGATACGCAGTATTTT.

This clonotype appeared many times. This rearrangement joins TRBV28 to TRBJ2-1; TRBD1 matches 10 bases. Germline CDR1 and CDR2: MDHEN and SYDVKM. V lost 6 bases to trimming and J lost 2 bases; unmatched junction nucleotides: 10. The CDR3 has 17 amino acids. CDR3 protein: CASSPPGDRGPYNEQFF. CDR3 nucleotides: TGTGCCAGCAGCCCTCCCGGGGACAGGGGACCCTACAATGAGCAGTTCTTC.

The table lists this clonotype with a few counts. The gene calls are TRBV6-4 and TRBJ2-7; 8 bases match TRBD1. CDR3 size: 14 residues. Germline lookup yields CDR1 MRHNA and CDR2 SNTAGT. The V and J ends lost 5 bases and 7 bases, in that order; junction bases with no gene match: 10. In DNA form, the CDR3 reads TGTGCCAGCAGTTACCGGACAGGGCGGCGAGAGCAGTACTTC. This gives the protein CASSYRTGRREQYF.

This clonotype was picked up many times. The rearrangement joins TRBV7-9 to TRBJ1-1; D not resolved. Germline CDR1 and CDR2: SEHNR and FQNEAQ (reference sequence). Trimming removed 6 bases from V and 8 bases from J, with 16 bases in between. There are 13 residues in the CDR3. CDR3 protein: CASSSPYLKEAFF. Written as DNA, the CDR3 is TGTGCCAGCAGTTCCCCATACCTCAAGGAAGCTTTCTTT.

This clonotype came up many times. CDR3 nucleotides: TGTGCCAGCAGCCTAAGACCCGGGACTAGCGGGAGGGCCGGGAATGAGCAGTTCTTC. It specifies CASSLRPGTSGRAGNEQFF. The chain has TRBV11-2 and TRBJ2-1; 16 nucleotides agree with TRBD2. The germline V gene has CDR1 SGHAT and CDR2 FQNNGV. The ends lost 5 bases at V and 7 bases at J; junction bases unmatched: 14. There are 19 residues in the CDR3.

V usage is TRBV19 and J usage is TRBJ1-2; unclear D gene. Germline V CDR1 and CDR2: LNHDA, SQIVND (reference sequence). Between the trimmed V and J ends, which lost 4 bases and 1 base, there was a span of 13 bases. This CDR3 region has 15 residues. The CDR3 here is CASSTLTAINYGYTF. Here the CDR3 DNA reads TGTGCCAGTAGTACCTTAACAGCAATTAACTATGGCTACACCTTC.

This clonotype was picked up many times. V is TRBV24-1 and J is TRBJ2-5; D is perhaps TRBD2 (5 bases). The CDR3 sequence is 15 residues long. Germline V gene lookup returns CDR1 KGHDR and CDR2 SFDVKD. V gave up 4 bases and J gave up 4 bases, with 15 bases separating them. Here the CDR3 reads CATSDPGLAGETQYF. In nucleotides, the CDR3 is TGTGCCACCAGTGACCCCGGACTCGCCGGAGAGACCCAGTACTTC.

Ten or more counts support this clonotype. The rearrangement links TRBV20-1 to TRBJ2-3; D perhaps matches TRBD1 (8 bases). This CDR3 is 17 amino acids long. Germline CDR1 DFQATT, CDR2 SNEGSKA (reference sequence). V gave up 0 bases and J gave up 3 bases, with 19 bases separating them. The CDR3 spells CSARDPRTGRGTDTQYF. CDR3 in DNA: TGCAGTGCTAGAGATCCCCGGACAGGGCGGGGGACAGATACGCAGTATTTT.

V and J are TRBV18 and TRBJ2-7; 10 bases match TRBD2. Germline CDR1 and CDR2: KGHSH and LQKENI. CDR3 length: 15 residues. Unmatched junction bases numbered 7, after V lost 3 bases and J lost 5 bases. The CDR3 DNA is TGTGCCAGCTCACCTACTAGCGGGGTCGGGGACGAGCAGTACTTC. It codes for CASSPTSGVGDEQYF.

This clonotype was seen repeatedly, ten times or more. The V call is TRBV6-1, the J call TRBJ2-1; D remains ambiguous. The germline CDR1 and CDR2 sequences are MNHNS and SASEGT. CDR3 length: 14 residues. V was shortened by 6 bases and J by 8 bases, with 17 bases between the two germline ends. The CDR3 DNA reads TGTGCCAGCAGCTCAAGGGCCGTCCTTTATGAGCAGTTCTTC. Translating it yields CASSSRAVLYEQFF.